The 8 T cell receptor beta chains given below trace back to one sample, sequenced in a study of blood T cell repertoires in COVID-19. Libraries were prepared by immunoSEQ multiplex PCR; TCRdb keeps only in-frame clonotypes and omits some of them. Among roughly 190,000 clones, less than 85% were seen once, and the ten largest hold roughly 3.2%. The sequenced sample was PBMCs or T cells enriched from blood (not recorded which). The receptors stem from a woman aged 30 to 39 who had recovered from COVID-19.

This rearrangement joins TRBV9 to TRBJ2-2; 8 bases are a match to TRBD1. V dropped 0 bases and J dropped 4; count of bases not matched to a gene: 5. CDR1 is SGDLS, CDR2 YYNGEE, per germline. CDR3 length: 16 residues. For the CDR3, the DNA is TGTGCCAGCAGCGTAGTTCAGGGGGCGGCCACCGGGGAGCTGTTTTTT. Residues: CASSVVQGAATGELFF.

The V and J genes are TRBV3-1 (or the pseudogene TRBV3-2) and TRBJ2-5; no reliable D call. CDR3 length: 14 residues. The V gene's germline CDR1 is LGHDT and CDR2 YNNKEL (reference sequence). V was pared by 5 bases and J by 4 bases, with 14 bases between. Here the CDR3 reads CASSTPTAGETQYF. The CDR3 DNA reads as TGTGCCAGCAGCACCCCTACGGCAGGAGAGACCCAGTACTTC.

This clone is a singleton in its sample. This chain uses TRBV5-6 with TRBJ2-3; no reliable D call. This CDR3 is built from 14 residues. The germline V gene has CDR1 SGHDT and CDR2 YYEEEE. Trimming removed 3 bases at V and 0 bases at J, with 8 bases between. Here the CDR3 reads CASSYLSSTDTQYF. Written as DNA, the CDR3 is TGTGCCAGCAGCTACTTAAGTAGCACAGATACGCAGTATTTT.

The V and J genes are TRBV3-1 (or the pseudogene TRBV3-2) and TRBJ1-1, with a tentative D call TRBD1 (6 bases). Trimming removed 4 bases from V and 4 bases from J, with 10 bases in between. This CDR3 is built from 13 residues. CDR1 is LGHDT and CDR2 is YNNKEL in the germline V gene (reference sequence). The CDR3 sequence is CASSPQGGTEAFF. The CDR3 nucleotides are TGTGCCAGCAGCCCCCAAGGGGGCACTGAAGCTTTCTTT.

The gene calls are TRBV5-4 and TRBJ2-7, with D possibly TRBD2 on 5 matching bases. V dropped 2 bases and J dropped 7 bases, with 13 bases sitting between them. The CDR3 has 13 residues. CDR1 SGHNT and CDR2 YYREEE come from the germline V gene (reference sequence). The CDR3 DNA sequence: TGTGCCAGCAGCTTTACTAGTTCGGGGGAGCAGTACGTC. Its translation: CASSFTSSGEQYV.

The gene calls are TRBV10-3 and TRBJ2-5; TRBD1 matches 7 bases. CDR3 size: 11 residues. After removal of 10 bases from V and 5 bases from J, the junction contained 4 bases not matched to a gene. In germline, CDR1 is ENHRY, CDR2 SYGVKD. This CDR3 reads CATGTAETQYF. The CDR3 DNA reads TGTGCCACCGGGACAGCGGAGACCCAGTACTTC.

The CDR3 loop reads CASSLGGSRNQPQHF. The CDR3 region has the DNA TGTGCCAGCAGCTTAGGAGGGTCTCGCAATCAGCCCCAGCATTTT. This sequence joins TRBV11-2 and TRBJ1-5; D ambiguous. Germline lookup yields CDR1 SGHAT and CDR2 FQNNGV. Deletions cut 1 base from V and 2 bases from J, with 9 bases between. The length of the CDR3 is 15 residues.

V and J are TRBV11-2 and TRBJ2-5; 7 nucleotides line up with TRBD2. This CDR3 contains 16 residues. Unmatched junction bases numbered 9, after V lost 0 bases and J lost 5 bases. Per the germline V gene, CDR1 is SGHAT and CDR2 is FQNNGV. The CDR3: CASSLELADLRETQYF. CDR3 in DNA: TGTGCCAGCAGCTTAGAGCTAGCGGACCTCAGGGAGACCCAGTACTTC. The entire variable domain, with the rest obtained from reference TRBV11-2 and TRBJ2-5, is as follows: EAGVAQSPRYKIIEKRQSVAFWCNPISGHATLYWYQQILGQGPKLLIQFQNNGVVDDSQLPKDRFSAERLKGVDSTLKIQPAKLEDSAVYLCASSLELADLRETQYFGPGTRLLVL.